This T cell receptor (beta chain) was sequenced in a study of T-cell memory formation after mild COVID-19. Study-level findings and limits: CD4+ contracting clones lay mainly in CM and EM, CD8+ ones in EMRA.

This CDR3 comprises 11 residues. The germline V and J ends were trimmed by 5 bases and 8 bases, with 7 bases remaining between them. Germline CDR1 is SGHVS and CDR2 is FNYEAQ. Turning to this clonotype: What it binds is not known.

TCRdb redid the calling of the 5' RACE reads with MiXCR, one entry per CDR3 protein. The sample lists around 13,000 distinct CDR3 sequences, around 11% occurring once. This clonotype was obtained from an adult woman who had mild COVID-19 (a few samples of this study predate the infection). Cell type and time point are not known. The rearrangement uses TRBV7-6 and TRBJ2-1, with unresolved D. Sequences were obtained from PBMCs or a T cell subset sorted from them (not recorded which). The CDR3 DNA sequence: TGTGCCAGCAGCCCTGGGTATGAGCAGTTCTTC. Protein: CASSPGYEQFF. Combining the CDR3 with reference TRBV7-6 and TRBJ2-1 gives the whole variable domain GAGVSQSPRYKVTKRGQDVALRCDPISGHVSLYWYRQALGQGPEFLTYFNYEAQQDKSGLPNDRFSAERPEGSISTLTIQRTEQRDSAMYRCASSPGYEQFFGPGTRLTVL.